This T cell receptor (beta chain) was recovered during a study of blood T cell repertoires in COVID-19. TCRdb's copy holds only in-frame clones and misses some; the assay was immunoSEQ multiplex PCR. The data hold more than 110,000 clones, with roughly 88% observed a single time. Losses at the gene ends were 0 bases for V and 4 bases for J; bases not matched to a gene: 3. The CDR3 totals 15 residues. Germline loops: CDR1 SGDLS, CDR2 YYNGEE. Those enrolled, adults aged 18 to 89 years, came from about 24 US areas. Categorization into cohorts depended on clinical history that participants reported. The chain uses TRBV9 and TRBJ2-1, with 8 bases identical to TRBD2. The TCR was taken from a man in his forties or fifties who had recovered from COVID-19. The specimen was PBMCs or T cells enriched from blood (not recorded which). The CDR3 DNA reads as TGTGCCAGCAGCGTAGACGGGAGGGGATACAATGAGCAGTTCTTC. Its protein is CASSVDGRGYNEQFF.